One TCR beta chain is described in this entry. Its antigen is not identified. This CDR3 is built from 16 residues. CDR1 and CDR2 (germline): LNHNV, YYDKDF (reference sequence). The J segment lost 6 bases and the V segment lost 1 base, leaving 7 bases of the junction unmatched. These data come from a study of shared clonotypes between healthy human individuals. Study findings and constraints: Estimated richness values were generally larger in naive subsets than in memory subsets. Clonotypes that were shared across a handful of donors made up 4.5% to 5% of naive CD4 clonotypes.

There were no recent acute infections or vaccinations among the donors, who were healthy HIV-negative adults. Donors comprised only Caucasian adults living in Nashville, Tennessee. Assay used: immunoSEQ multiplex PCR; TCRdb lists only in-frame clones, some missing. In the table there are some 2.1 million clones, over 85% of which are singletons. The genes are TRBV15 and TRBJ2-3; 10 bases are a match to TRBD1. The clonotype comes from a man between 18 and 35 years old in good health. What was sequenced was naive CD4+ T cells sorted from blood. The subset denotes: CD45RA+ positively selected. The CDR3 DNA is TGTGCCACCAGCAGAGGCAGGACAGGGGGTTCGGATACGCAGTATTTT. Protein: CATSRGRTGGSDTQYF. The whole variable domain, filled in from reference TRBV15 and TRBJ2-3, reads DAMVIQNPRYQVTQFGKPVTLSCSQTLNHNVMYWYQQKSSQAPKLLFHYYDKDFNNEADTPDNFQSRRPNTSFCFLDIRSPGLGDTAMYLCATSRGRTGGSDTQYFGPGTRLTVL.